Included here is one T cell receptor beta chain sequence, with context. CDR1 is SNHLY and CDR2 is FYNNEI in the germline V gene. There are 12 residues in the CDR3. V shed 6 bases and J shed 2 bases, with 8 bases lying between them. TCRdb called the 5' RACE reads again in MiXCR, with one record for every CDR3 protein. The sample has roughly 66,000 distinct CDR3 sequences; approximately 9% are singletons. The sample belongs to a study of early T cells in non-severe SARS-CoV-2 infection. The chain couples TRBV2 to TRBJ2-7; the D gene is possibly TRBD2 (5 bases). This clonotype was obtained from an adult who was a healthcare worker with PCR-confirmed SARS-CoV-2 infection or an uninfected control (not recorded which). Sequenced: whole blood. The CDR3 spells CASSDGTYEQYF. DNA of the CDR3: TGTGCCAGCAGCGACGGGACCTACGAGCAGTACTTC.